The following is a TCR beta chain sequence with its context. Using immunoSEQ multiplex PCR, the repertoire was profiled, and TCRdb retains in-frame clones only, with some absent. The profile shows some 110,000 clones, about 92% of them singletons. The record originates from a study of T cell responses to AZD1222 COVID-19 vaccine. Germline trimming cut 6 bases from V and 8 bases from J; bases unmatched to any gene: 5. The CDR3 contains 13 residues. The germline gives CDR1 SNHLY, CDR2 FYNNEI. The sample consisted of peripheral blood, taken on day 0 of AZD1222 vaccination. The clonotype was recovered from an adult in good health. This chain joins TRBV2 and TRBJ1-4; 8 nucleotides agree with TRBD1. The CDR3 sequence is CASRDRASEKLFF. DNA for the CDR3: TGTGCCAGCAGGGACAGGGCGTCAGAAAAACTGTTTTTT. The full variable domain, with the rest looked up from reference TRBV2 and TRBJ1-4, is EPEVTQTPSHQVTQMGQEVILRCVPISNHLYFYWYRQILGQKVEFLVSFYNNEISEKSEIFDDQFSVERPDGSNFTLKIRSTKLEDSAMYFCASRDRASEKLFFGSGTQLSVL.